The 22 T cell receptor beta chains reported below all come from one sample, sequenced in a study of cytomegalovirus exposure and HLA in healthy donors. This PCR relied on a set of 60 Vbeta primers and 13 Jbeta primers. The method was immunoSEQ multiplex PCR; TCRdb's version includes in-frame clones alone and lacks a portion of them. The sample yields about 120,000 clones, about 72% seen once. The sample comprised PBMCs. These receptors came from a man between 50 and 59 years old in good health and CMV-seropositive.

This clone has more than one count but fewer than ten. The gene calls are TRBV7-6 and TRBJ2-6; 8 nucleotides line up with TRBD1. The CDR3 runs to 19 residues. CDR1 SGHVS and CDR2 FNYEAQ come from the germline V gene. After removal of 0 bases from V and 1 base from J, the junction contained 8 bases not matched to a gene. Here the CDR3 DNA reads TGTGCCAGCAGCTTAGCTTGGAAACAGGGGGGTTCTGGGGCCAACGTCCTGACTTTC. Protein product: CASSLAWKQGGSGANVLTF.

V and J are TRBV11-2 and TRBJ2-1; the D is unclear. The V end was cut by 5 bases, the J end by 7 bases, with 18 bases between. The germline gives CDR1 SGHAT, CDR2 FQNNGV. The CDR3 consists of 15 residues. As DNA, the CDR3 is TGTGCCAGCAGCGCCACCCCGCTAGAGCGAAATGAGCAGTTCTTC. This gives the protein CASSATPLERNEQFF. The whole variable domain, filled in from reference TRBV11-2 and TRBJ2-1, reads EAGVAQSPRYKIIEKRQSVAFWCNPISGHATLYWYQQILGQGPKLLIQFQNNGVVDDSQLPKDRFSAERLKGVDSTLKIQPAKLEDSAVYLCASSATPLERNEQFFGPGTRLTVL.

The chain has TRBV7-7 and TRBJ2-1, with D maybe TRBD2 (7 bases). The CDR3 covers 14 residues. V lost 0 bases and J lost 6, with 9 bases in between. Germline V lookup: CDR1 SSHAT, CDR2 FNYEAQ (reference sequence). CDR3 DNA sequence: TGTGCCAGCAGCTTAGCGGGGGGGCCCAATGAGCAGTTCTTC. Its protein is CASSLAGGPNEQFF.

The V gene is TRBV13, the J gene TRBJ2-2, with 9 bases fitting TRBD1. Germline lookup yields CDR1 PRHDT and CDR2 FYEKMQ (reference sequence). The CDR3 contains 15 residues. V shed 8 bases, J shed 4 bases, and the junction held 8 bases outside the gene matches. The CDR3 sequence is CASGEGQGSTGELFF. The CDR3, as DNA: TGTGCCAGCGGTGAGGGACAGGGTAGCACCGGGGAGCTGTTTTTT.

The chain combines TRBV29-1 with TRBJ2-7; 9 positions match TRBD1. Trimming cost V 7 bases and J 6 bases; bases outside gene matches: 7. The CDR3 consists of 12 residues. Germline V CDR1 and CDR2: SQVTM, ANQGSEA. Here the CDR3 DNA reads TGCAGCGGGGGGGACAGGGTGGGCGAGCAGTACTTC. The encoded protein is CSGGDRVGEQYF.

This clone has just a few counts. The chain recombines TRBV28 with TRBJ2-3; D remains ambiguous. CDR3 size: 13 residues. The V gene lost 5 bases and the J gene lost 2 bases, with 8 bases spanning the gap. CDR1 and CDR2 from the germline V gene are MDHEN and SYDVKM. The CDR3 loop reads CASSRTYTDTQYF. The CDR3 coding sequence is TGTGCCAGCAGTCGCACTTACACAGATACGCAGTATTTT.

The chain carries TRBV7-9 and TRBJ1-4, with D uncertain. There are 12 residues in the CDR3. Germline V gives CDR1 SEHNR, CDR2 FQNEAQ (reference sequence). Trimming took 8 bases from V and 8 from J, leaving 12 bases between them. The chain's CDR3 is CASSRSGEKLFF. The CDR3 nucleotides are TGTGCCAGCTCCCGCTCCGGGGAAAAACTGTTTTTT.

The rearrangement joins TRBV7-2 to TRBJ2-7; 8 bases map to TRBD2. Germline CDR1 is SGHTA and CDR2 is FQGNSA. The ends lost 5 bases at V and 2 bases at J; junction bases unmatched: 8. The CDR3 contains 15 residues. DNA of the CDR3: TGTGCCAGCAGCGACCGGACTAGCCGGCCCTACGAGCAGTACTTC. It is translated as CASSDRTSRPYEQYF. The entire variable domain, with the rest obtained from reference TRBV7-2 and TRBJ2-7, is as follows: GAGVSQSPSNKVTEKGKDVELRCDPISGHTALYWYRQSLGQGLEFLIYFQGNSAPDKSGLPSDRFSAERTGGSVSTLTIQRTQQEDSAVYLCASSDRTSRPYEQYFGPGTRLTVT.

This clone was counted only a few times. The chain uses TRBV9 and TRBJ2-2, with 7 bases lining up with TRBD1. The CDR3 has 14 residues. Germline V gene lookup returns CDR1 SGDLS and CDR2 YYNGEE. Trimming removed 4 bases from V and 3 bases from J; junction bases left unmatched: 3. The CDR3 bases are TGTGCCAGCAGCCGGACAGGTTACACCGGGGAGCTGTTTTTT. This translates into CASSRTGYTGELFF.

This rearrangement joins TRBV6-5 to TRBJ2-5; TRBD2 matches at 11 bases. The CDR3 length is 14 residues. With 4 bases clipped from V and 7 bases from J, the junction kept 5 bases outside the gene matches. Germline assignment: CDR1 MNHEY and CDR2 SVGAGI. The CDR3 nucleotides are TGTGCCAGCAGTTTCTCTAGCGGGGGGTTGACCCAGTACTTC. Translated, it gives CASSFSSGGLTQYF.

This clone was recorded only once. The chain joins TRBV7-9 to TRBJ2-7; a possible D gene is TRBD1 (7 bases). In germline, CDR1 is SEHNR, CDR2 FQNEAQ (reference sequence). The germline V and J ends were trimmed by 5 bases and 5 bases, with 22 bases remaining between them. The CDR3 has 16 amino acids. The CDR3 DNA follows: TGTGCCAGCAGCCCACAGACAGGGCTCGCGGGGAACGAGCAGTACTTC. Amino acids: CASSPQTGLAGNEQYF.

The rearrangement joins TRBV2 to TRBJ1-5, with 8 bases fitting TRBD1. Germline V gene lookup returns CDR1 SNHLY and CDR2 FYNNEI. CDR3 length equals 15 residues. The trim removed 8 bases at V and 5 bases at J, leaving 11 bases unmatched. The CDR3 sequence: CASGDGQGRDQPQHF. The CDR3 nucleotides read TGTGCCAGCGGAGACGGACAGGGACGCGATCAGCCCCAGCATTTT.

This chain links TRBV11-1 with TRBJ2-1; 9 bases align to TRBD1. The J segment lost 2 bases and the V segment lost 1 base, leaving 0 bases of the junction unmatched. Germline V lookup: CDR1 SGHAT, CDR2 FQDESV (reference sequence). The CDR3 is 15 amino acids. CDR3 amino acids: CASSLGQGAYNEQFF. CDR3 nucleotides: TGTGCCAGCAGCTTAGGACAGGGGGCCTACAATGAGCAGTTCTTC.

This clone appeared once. The CDR3 DNA follows: TGTGCCAGCAGCCCGAAAGCGGGGACCTCCTACAATGAGCAGTTCTTC. Its translation is CASSPKAGTSYNEQFF. The genes are TRBV27 and TRBJ2-1; 7 bases fit TRBD2. The CDR3 contains 16 residues. Germline-derived CDR1 and CDR2 are MNHEY and SMNVEV (reference sequence). The junction had 8 bases not matched to a gene; V was cut back by 6 bases and J by 0 bases.

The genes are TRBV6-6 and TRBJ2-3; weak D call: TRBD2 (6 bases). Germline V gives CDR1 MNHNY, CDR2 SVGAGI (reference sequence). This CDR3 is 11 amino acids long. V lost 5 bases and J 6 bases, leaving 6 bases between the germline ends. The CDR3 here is CASSRGDTQYF. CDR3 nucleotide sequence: TGTGCCAGCAGTCGGGGGGATACGCAGTATTTT.

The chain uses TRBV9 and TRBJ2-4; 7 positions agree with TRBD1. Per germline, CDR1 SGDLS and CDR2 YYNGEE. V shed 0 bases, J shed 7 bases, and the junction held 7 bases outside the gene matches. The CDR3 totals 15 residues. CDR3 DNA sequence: TGTGCCAGCAGCGTAGACGACAGGGTTCGGAACATTCAGTACTTC. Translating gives CASSVDDRVRNIQYF.

The CDR3 nucleotides read TGTGCCAGCAGCTTACTCCAGGGGGCTGCTGGAAACACCATATATTTT. Encoded protein: CASSLLQGAAGNTIYF. This chain uses TRBV5-6 with TRBJ1-3; TRBD1 agrees at 8 bases. Unmatched junction bases numbered 6, after V lost 2 bases and J lost 2 bases. In germline, CDR1 is SGHDT, CDR2 YYEEEE. There are 16 residues in the CDR3. Filled out from reference TRBV5-6 and TRBJ1-3, the complete variable domain reads DAGVTQSPTHLIKTRGQQVTLRCSPKSGHDTVSWYQQALGQGPQFIFQYYEEEERQRGNFPDRFSGHQFPNYSSELNVNALLLGDSALYLCASSLLQGAAGNTIYFGEGSWLTVV.

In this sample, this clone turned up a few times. This CDR3 is CASSGRQGRDEQFF. Written as DNA, the CDR3 is TGTGCCAGCAGCGGCCGACAGGGAAGGGATGAGCAGTTCTTC. The gene calls are TRBV7-2 and TRBJ2-1, with 7 bases identical to TRBD1. The CDR3 runs to 14 residues. CDR1 and CDR2 (germline): SGHTA, FQGNSA. The ends lost 5 bases at V and 8 bases at J; junction bases unmatched: 9.

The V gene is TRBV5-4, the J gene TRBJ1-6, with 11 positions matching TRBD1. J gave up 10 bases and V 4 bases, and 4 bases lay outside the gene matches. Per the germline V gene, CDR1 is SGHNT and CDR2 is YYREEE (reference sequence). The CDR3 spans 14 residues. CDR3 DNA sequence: TGTGCCAGCAGCGCCGGACAGGGGGCATCACCCCTCCACTTT. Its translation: CASSAGQGASPLHF.

The CDR3 region has the DNA TGTGCCAGCAGCTTAGTGATTGGGCGGGGGTCCTACAATGAGCAGTTCTTC. As protein: CASSLVIGRGSYNEQFF. V gene TRBV7-2 combines with J gene TRBJ2-1; 7 bases are a match to TRBD2. This CDR3 has 17 residues. Germline CDR1 SGHTA, CDR2 FQGNSA. V trimming: 1 base; J trimming: 1 base; junction bases outside the gene matches: 7.

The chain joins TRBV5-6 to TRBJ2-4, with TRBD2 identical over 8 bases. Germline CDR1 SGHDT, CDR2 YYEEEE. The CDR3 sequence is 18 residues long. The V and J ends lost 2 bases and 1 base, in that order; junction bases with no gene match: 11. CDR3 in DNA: TGTGCCAGCAGCTTCTGGATGGGCGGGAGGTCCGCCAAAAACATTCAGTACTTC. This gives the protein CASSFWMGGRSAKNIQYF.

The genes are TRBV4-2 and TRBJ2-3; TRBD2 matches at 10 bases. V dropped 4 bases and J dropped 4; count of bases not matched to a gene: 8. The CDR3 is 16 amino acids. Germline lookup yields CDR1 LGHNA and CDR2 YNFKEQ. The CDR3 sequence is CASSPPGLATSDTQYF. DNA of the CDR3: TGTGCCAGCAGCCCTCCGGGACTAGCGACCTCAGATACGCAGTATTTT.